This T cell receptor beta chain comes out of a study of STAT5B mutations in CD4+ large granular lymphocyte leukemia. Repertoires were generated with immunoSEQ multiplex PCR, while TCRdb's copy carries only in-frame clones and drops some. The repertoire holds around 20,000 clones, 60% to 85% seen once, with about 0.42% in the top ten. Control samples were healthy donors' buffy coats. The sequenced material came from CD4+ T cells from blood buffy coats. The TCR comes from a human donor in good health.

CDR3 loop: CASSPPLTGTSGSRTYNEQFF. The CDR3 DNA is TGTGCCAGCTCACCACCTCTTACAGGGACTAGCGGGAGTAGGACCTACAATGAGCAGTTCTTC. The chain employs TRBV18 and TRBJ2-1; the match to TRBD2 covers 14 bases. The germline V gene has CDR1 KGHSH and CDR2 LQKENI. CDR3 length equals 21 residues. Trimming took 0 bases from V and 2 from J; bases not matched to a gene: 12.